The 12 T cell receptor beta chains listed next were all sequenced from one sample in a study of blood T cell repertoires in COVID-19. Clones were read by immunoSEQ multiplex PCR, and TCRdb kept only the in-frame ones, dropping some. The sample has about 130,000 clones; 86% are singletons. Material: PBMCs or T cells enriched from blood (not recorded which). Receptor source: a woman aged 45-65 years who had recovered from COVID-19.

The CDR3 sequence: CASSVGASTDTQYF. In DNA, the CDR3 is TGTGCCAGCAGCGTAGGAGCATCCACAGATACGCAGTATTTT. The chain recombines TRBV9 with TRBJ2-3; no clear D gene. The germline gives CDR1 SGDLS, CDR2 YYNGEE. With 0 bases removed from V and 2 bases from J, the gap between germline ends came to 7 bases. The CDR3 totals 14 residues.

This clone showed up just once. The rearrangement links TRBV6-5 to TRBJ1-5; TRBD1 matches at 9 bases. There are 14 residues in the CDR3. V gave up 5 bases and J gave up 5 bases; unmatched junction bases: 4. Per the germline V gene, CDR1 is MNHEY and CDR2 is SVGAGI. CDR3 sequence reads: CASSITGGDQPQHF. In DNA form, the CDR3 reads TGTGCCAGCAGTATTACAGGGGGCGATCAGCCCCAGCATTTT.

V and J are TRBV6-5 and TRBJ1-5; 10 nucleotides match TRBD1. The CDR3 length is 15 residues. Germline CDR1 MNHEY, CDR2 SVGAGI. The trim removed 0 bases at V and 6 bases at J, leaving 2 bases unmatched. The CDR3 protein is CASSYSTGGGQPQHF. In DNA form, the CDR3 reads TGTGCCAGCAGTTACTCGACAGGGGGCGGTCAGCCCCAGCATTTT.

CDR3 nucleotide sequence: TGTGCCAGCAGTTTTTGGGGAGTAGATGGCTACACCTTC. Translation gives CASSFWGVDGYTF. This chain connects TRBV12-3 or TRBV12-4 to TRBJ1-2; D gene uncertain. The CDR3 is 13 residues long. V was pared by 3 bases and J by 6 bases, with 11 bases between.

The chain recombines TRBV3-1 (or the pseudogene TRBV3-2) with TRBJ1-2, with unresolved D. Between the trimmed V and J ends, which lost 2 bases and 8 bases, there was a span of 21 bases. The CDR3 covers 16 residues. CDR1 and CDR2 from the germline V gene are LGHDT and YNNKEL (reference sequence). The CDR3: CASSQIILAAYGGYTF. The CDR3 nucleotides read TGTGCCAGCAGCCAAATAATCCTGGCGGCTTACGGAGGCTACACCTTC.

This chain links TRBV3-1 (or the pseudogene TRBV3-2) with TRBJ1-3; D unclear. The CDR3 has 13 amino acids. Germline CDR1 LGHDT, CDR2 YNNKEL (reference sequence). The V end lost 2 bases, the J end lost 4 bases, and 6 bases lay between the germline ends. CDR3 sequence: CASSQTEGNTIYF. CDR3 sequence (DNA): TGTGCCAGCAGCCAAACGGAGGGAAACACCATATATTTT.

The V and J genes are TRBV3-1 (or the pseudogene TRBV3-2) and TRBJ2-1, with TRBD2 matching 9 bases. Germline V CDR1 and CDR2: LGHDT, YNNKEL (reference sequence). The CDR3 sequence is 15 residues long. V shed 4 bases and J 2 bases; nucleotides not matched to a gene: 3. The DNA of the CDR3 is TGTGCCAGCAGCCTTAGCGGGGGAACCTACAATGAGCAGTTCTTC. Its protein is CASSLSGGTYNEQFF.

This rearrangement joins TRBV7-9 to TRBJ1-6; TRBD1 might be the D (5 bases). This CDR3 region has 17 residues. The V end lost 2 bases, the J end lost 5 bases, and 16 bases lay between the germline ends. The germline gives CDR1 SEHNR, CDR2 FQNEAQ (reference sequence). CDR3: CASSLIQGLPNNSPLHF. CDR3 DNA: TGTGCCAGCAGCTTAATTCAGGGATTGCCCAATAATTCACCCCTCCACTTT.

The rearrangement uses TRBV3-1 (or the pseudogene TRBV3-2) and TRBJ1-1; no clear D. There are 15 residues in the CDR3. Germline CDR1 and CDR2: LGHDT and YNNKEL (reference sequence). The ends were cut back, 4 bases at V and 1 base at J, with 13 bases in the middle. CDR3 in amino acids: CASSPWTVRNTEAFF. CDR3 DNA: TGTGCCAGCAGCCCATGGACTGTGCGGAACACTGAAGCTTTCTTT.

V usage is TRBV7-2 and J usage is TRBJ2-1, with TRBD2 matching over 10 bases. The CDR3 loop spans 16 amino acids. Germline CDR1 reads SGHTA; CDR2 reads FQGNSA. With 1 base clipped from V and 6 bases from J, the junction kept 6 bases outside the gene matches. The CDR3, as DNA: TGTGCCAGCAGCTTAGTAGCAGCGGGGGGGATCAATGAGCAGTTCTTC. Its translation: CASSLVAAGGINEQFF.

This chain connects TRBV4-1 to TRBJ2-3; D unresolved. The V end was cut by 6 bases, the J end by 2 bases, with 15 bases between. The CDR3 contains 15 residues. The germline V gene has CDR1 MGHRA and CDR2 YSYEKL. The CDR3 bases are TGCGCCAGCAGGAATGGGCAGCCGGTCACAGATACGCAGTATTTT. Amino acid sequence: CASRNGQPVTDTQYF.

V usage is TRBV6-1 and J usage is TRBJ1-1, with TRBD1 matching 8 bases. In germline, CDR1 is MNHNS, CDR2 SASEGT. Losses at the gene ends were 2 bases for V and 1 base for J; bases not matched to a gene: 12. The CDR3 runs to 18 residues. CDR3 bases: TGTGCCAGCAGTGAATACGGGTTGGCAGGGGGCTGGAACACTGAAGCTTTCTTT. It translates to CASSEYGLAGGWNTEAFF.